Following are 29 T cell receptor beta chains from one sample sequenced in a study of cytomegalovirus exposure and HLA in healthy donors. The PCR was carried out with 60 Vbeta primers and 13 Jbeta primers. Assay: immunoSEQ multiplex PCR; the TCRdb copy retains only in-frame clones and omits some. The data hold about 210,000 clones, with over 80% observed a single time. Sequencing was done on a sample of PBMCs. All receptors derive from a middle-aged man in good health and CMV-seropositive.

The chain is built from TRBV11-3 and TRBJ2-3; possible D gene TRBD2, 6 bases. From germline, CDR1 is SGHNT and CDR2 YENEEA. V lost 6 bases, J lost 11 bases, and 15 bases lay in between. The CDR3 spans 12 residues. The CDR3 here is CASRFRDLVQYF. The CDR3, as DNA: TGTGCCAGCAGATTCCGGGACTTAGTGCAGTATTTT.

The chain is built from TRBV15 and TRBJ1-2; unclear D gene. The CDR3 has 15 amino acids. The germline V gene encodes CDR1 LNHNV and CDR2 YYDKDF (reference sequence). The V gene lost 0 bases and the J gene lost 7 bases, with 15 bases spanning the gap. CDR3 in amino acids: CATSRDPRPEGGYTF. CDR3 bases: TGTGCCACCAGCAGAGATCCGCGACCCGAGGGTGGCTACACCTTC. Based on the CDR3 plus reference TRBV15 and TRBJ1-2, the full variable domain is DAMVIQNPRYQVTQFGKPVTLSCSQTLNHNVMYWYQQKSSQAPKLLFHYYDKDFNNEADTPDNFQSRRPNTSFCFLDIRSPGLGDTAMYLCATSRDPRPEGGYTFGSGTRLTVV.

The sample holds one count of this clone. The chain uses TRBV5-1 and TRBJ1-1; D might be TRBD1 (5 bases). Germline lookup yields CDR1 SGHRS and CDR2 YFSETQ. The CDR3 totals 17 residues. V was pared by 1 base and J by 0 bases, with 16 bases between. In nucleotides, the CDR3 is TGCGCCAGCAGCTTGCTGGCTGGGGCAGGTATGAACACTGAAGCTTTCTTT. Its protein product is CASSLLAGAGMNTEAFF.

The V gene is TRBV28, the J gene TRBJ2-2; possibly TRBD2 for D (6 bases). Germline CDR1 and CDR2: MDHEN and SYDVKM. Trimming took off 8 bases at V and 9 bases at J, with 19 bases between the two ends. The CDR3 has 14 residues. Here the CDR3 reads CASLKYSAGRELFF. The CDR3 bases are TGTGCCAGCCTAAAATACAGCGCGGGGAGGGAGCTGTTTTTT.

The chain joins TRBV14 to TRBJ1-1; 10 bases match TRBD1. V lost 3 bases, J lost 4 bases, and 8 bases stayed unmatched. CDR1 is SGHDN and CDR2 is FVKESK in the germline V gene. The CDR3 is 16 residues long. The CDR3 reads CASSHPGQGPVTEAFF. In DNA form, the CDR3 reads TGTGCCAGCAGCCACCCGGGACAGGGGCCGGTCACTGAAGCTTTCTTT.

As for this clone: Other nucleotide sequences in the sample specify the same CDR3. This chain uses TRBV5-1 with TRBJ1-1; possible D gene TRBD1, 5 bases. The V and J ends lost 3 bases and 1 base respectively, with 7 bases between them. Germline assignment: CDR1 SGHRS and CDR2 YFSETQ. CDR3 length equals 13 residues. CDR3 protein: CASSSQGNTEAFF. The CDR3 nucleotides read TGCGCCAGCAGCTCCCAGGGGAACACTGAAGCTTTCTTT.

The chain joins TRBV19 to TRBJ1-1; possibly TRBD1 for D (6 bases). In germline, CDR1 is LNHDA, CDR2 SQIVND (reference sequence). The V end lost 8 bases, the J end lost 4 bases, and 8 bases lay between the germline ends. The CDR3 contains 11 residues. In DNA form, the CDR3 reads TGTGCCAGTCAGGGGTCCACTGAAGCTTTCTTT. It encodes CASQGSTEAFF.

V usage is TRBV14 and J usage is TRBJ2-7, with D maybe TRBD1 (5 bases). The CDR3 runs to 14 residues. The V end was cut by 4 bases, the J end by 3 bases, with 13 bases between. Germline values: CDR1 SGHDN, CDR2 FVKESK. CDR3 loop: CASSPRQTLYEQYF. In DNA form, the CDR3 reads TGTGCCAGCAGCCCTAGACAGACACTCTACGAGCAGTACTTC.

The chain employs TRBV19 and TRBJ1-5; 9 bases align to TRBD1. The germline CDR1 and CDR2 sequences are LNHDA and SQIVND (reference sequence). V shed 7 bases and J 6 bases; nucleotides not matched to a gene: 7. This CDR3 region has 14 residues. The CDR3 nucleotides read TGTGCCAGTAAAGGGACAGGGAAGGTTCAGCCCCAGCATTTT. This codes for CASKGTGKVQPQHF.

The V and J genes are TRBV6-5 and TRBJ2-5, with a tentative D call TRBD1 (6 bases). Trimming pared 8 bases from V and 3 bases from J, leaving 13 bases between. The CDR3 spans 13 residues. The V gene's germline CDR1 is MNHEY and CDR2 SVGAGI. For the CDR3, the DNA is TGTGCCAGCGCTGGGGGCGGAAAAGAGACCCAGTACTTC. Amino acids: CASAGGGKETQYF.

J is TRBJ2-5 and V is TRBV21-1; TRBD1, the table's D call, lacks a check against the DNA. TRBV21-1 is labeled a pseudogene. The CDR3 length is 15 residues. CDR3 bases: TGTGCCAGCAGCAAAGAGGGACAGGGTGGGGAGACCCAGTACTTC. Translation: CASSKEGQGGETQYF.

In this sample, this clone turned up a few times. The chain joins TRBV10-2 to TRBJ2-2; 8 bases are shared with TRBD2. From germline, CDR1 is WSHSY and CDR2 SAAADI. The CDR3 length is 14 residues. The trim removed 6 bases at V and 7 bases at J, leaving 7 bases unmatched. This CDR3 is CASRPSGPVGELFF. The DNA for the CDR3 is TGCGCCAGCAGACCTAGCGGGCCCGTCGGGGAGCTGTTTTTT.

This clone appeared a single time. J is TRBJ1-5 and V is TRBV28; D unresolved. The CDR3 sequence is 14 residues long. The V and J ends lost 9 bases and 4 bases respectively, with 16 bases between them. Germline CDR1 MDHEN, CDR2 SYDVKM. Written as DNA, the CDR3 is TGTGCCAGTAAGGCCGGGGTGGGGAATCAGCCCCAGCATTTT. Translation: CASKAGVGNQPQHF.

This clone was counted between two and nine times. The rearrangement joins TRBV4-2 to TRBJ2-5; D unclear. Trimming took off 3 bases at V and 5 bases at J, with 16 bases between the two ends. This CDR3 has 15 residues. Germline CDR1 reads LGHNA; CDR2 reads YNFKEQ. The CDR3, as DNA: TGTGCCAGCAGCCACGCTTACAGCCCTCTGGAGACCCAGTACTTC. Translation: CASSHAYSPLETQYF.

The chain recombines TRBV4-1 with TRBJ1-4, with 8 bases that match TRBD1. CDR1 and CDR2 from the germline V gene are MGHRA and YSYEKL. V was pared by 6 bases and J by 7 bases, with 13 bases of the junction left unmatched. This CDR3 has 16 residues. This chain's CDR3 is CASRFLVTGGGEKLFF. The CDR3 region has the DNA TGCGCCAGCAGGTTTCTAGTCACAGGGGGAGGTGAAAAACTGTTTTTT.

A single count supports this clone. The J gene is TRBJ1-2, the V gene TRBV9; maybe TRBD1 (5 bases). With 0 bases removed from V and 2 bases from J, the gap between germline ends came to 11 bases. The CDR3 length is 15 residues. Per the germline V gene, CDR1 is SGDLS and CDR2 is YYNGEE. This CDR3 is CASSVVEDRNYGYTF. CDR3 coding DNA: TGTGCCAGCAGCGTAGTTGAAGACAGAAACTATGGCTACACCTTC.

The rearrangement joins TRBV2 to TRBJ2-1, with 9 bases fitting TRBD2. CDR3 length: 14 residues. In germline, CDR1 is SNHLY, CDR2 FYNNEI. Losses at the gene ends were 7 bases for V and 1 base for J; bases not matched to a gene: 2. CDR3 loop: CASTAGGSYNEQFF. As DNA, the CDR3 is TGTGCCAGCACTGCGGGAGGGTCCTACAATGAGCAGTTCTTC. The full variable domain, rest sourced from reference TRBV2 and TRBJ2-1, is EPEVTQTPSHQVTQMGQEVILRCVPISNHLYFYWYRQILGQKVEFLVSFYNNEISEKSEIFDDQFSVERPDGSNFTLKIRSTKLEDSAMYFCASTAGGSYNEQFFGPGTRLTVL.

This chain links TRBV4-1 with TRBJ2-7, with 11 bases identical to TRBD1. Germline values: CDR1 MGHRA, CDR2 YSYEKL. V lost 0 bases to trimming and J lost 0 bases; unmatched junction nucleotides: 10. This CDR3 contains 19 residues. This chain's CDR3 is CASSQDQDRGQLSSYEQYF. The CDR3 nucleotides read TGCGCCAGCAGCCAAGATCAGGACAGGGGGCAGTTGAGCTCCTACGAGCAGTACTTC.

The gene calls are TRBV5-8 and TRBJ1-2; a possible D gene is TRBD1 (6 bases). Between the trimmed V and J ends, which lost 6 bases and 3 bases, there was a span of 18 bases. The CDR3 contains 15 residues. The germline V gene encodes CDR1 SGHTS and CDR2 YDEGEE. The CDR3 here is CASTRGGPWDYGYTF. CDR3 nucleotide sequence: TGTGCCAGCACCCGTGGGGGCCCCTGGGACTATGGCTACACCTTC.

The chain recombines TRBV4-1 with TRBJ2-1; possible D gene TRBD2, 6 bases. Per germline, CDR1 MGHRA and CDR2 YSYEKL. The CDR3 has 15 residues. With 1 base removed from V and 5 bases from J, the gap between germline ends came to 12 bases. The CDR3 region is CASSQARDLNNEQFF. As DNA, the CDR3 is TGCGCCAGCAGCCAAGCGCGGGACCTGAACAATGAGCAGTTCTTC.

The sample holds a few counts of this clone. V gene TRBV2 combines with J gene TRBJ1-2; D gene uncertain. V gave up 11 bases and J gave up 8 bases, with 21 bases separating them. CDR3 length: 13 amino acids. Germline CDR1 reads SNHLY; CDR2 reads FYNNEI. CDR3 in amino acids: CASNGDGLSGYTF. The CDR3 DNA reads TGTGCCTCCAACGGGGATGGGCTGAGCGGCTACACCTTC.

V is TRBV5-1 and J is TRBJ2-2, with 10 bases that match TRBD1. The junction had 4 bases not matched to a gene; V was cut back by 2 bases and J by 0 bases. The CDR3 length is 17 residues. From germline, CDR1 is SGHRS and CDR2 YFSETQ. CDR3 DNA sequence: TGCGCCAGCAGCTTAACCGGACAGGGGGCGAACACCGGGGAGCTGTTTTTT. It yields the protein CASSLTGQGANTGELFF.

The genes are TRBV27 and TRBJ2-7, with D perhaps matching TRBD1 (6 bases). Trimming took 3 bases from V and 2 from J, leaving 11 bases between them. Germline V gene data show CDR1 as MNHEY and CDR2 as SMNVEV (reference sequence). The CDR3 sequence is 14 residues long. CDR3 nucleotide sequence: TGTGCCAGCAGTTTCAGTGCAGGGGCCTACGAGCAGTACTTC. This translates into CASSFSAGAYEQYF.

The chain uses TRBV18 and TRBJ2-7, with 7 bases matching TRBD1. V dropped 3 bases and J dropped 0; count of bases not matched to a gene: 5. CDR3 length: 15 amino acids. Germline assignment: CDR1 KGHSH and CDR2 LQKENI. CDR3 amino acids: CASSPWTGSSYEQYF. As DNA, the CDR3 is TGTGCCAGCTCACCTTGGACAGGCAGCTCCTACGAGCAGTACTTC.

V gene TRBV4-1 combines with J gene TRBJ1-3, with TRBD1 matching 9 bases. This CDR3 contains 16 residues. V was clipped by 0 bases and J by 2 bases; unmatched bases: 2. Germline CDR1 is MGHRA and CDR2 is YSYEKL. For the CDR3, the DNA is TGCGCCAGCAGCCAAGATGGGACAGGGACTGGAAACACCATATATTTT. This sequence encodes CASSQDGTGTGNTIYF.

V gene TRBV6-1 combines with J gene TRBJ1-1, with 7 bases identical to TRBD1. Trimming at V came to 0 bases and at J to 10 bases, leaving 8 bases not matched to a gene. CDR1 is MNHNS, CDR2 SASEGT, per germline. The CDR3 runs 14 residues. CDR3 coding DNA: TGTGCCAGCAGTGAAGCGAGGGGGCAATCCAGAGCTTTCTTT. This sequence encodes CASSEARGQSRAFF.

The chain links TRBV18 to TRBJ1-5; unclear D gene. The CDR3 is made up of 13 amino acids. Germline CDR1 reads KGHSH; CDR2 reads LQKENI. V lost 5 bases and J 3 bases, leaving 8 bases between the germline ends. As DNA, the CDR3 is TGTGCCAGCTCAGGGCAGGACAATCAGCCCCAGCATTTT. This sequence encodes CASSGQDNQPQHF.

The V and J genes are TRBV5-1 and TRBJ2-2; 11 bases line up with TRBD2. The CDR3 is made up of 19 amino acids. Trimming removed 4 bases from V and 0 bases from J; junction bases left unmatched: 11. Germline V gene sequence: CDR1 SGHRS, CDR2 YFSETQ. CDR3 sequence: CASSPSGTSGFANTGELFF. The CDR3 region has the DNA TGCGCCAGCAGCCCATCGGGGACTAGCGGCTTCGCGAACACCGGGGAGCTGTTTTTT.

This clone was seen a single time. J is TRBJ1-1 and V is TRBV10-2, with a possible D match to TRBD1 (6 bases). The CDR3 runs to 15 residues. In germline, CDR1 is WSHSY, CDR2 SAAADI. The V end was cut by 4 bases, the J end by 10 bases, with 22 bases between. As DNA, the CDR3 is TGCGCCAGCAGTGGATCCGAGACAGGCCGCCTAGGAGCTTTCTTT. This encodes CASSGSETGRLGAFF.